This T cell receptor beta chain was recorded in a study of T-cell reconstitution after alpha-beta-depleted transplantation in children (TCRdb year 2016). Broadly, across the study: The study quantitatively tracked T-cell immune reconstitution after TCRalphabeta/CD19-depleted allogeneic hematopoietic cell transplantation in children using TCR repertoire profiling.

The sample holds many counts of this clonotype. Its antigen specificity is not known. The sample holds no much larger clone one base away, and base qualities are not on file. Receptor amplification or capture employed PCR. Sequencing took place on an Illumina HiSeq 2500. To normalize quantification of the TCRbeta repertoire, the TCR libraries were built with molecular barcoding that relied on unique molecular identifiers. TCRdb reprocessing: public reads trimmed at Q25 with fastp, clones called with MiXCR, in-frame beta chains kept. Here each entry gathers all rows of one CDR3 protein and keeps the most common genes and DNA. This sample holds approximately 590,000 distinct CDR3 sequences; about 10% were observed only once. The ten largest clones add up to less than 5% of the sample. There are 12 amino acids in the CDR3, from cysteine to phenylalanine inclusive. Just the 36-base CDR3 DNA is kept, in frame starting at base 1. The V end loses 4 bases and the J end loses 4 bases, and a stretch of 8 bases separates them. CDR1 MNHEY and CDR2 SMNVEV were looked up in the germline V gene (reference sequence).

The chain employs TRBV27 and TRBJ2-7; 5 matching bases give a weak D call of TRBD2. The source of this sequence is a human donor who donated a stem cell graft to a child with acute myeloid leukemia. The source material was PBMCs from the stem cell graft donor, sampled from the stem cell graft. The CDR3 protein: CASSSGVYEQYF. The DNA sequence is TGTGCCAGCAGTTCCGGGGTTTACGAGCAGTACTTC.